These 25 T cell receptor beta chains share one sample of origin, sequenced in a study of cytomegalovirus exposure and HLA in healthy donors. The repertoire was sequenced with immunoSEQ multiplex PCR; TCRdb's copy has only in-frame clones and lacks some. Among some 170,000 clones, 96% were seen once, and the ten largest hold approximately 0.82%. Input material: PBMCs. The origin of the receptors is a young woman in good health and CMV-seronegative.

The chain recombines TRBV7-9 with TRBJ1-1; D perhaps matches TRBD1 (6 bases). Per the germline V gene, CDR1 is SEHNR and CDR2 is FQNEAQ (reference sequence). V shed 1 base and J shed 7 bases, with 16 bases lying between them. CDR3 size: 15 residues. The CDR3 DNA reads as TGTGCCAGCAGCTTAGTGACAGGATTTGTTGGTGAAGCTTTCTTT. Protein: CASSLVTGFVGEAFF.

V and J are TRBV2 and TRBJ2-1, with D unclear. V dropped 6 bases and J dropped 6 bases, with 9 bases sitting between them. The CDR3 extends over 12 amino acids. Looked up from germline, CDR1 is SNHLY and CDR2 is FYNNEI. This chain's CDR3 is CASSLRFNEQFF. CDR3 coding DNA: TGTGCCAGCAGCCTTAGATTCAATGAGCAGTTCTTC.

J is TRBJ1-2 and V is TRBV30; the D is unclear. Per germline, CDR1 GTSNPN and CDR2 SVGIG (reference sequence). V lost 4 bases and J 5 bases, leaving 17 bases between the germline ends. The CDR3 has 14 amino acids. The chain's CDR3 is CAWIPGLTPYGYTF. CDR3 coding DNA: TGTGCCTGGATCCCCGGACTGACGCCGTATGGCTACACCTTC.

CDR3 bases: TGTGCCAGCAGTTTGGGACAGTTCAACTATGGCTACACCTTC. Translating gives CASSLGQFNYGYTF. V usage is TRBV27 and J usage is TRBJ1-2; 7 bases map to TRBD1. Per the germline V gene, CDR1 is MNHEY and CDR2 is SMNVEV (reference sequence). The CDR3 consists of 14 residues. The V and J ends lost 3 bases and 2 bases, in that order; junction bases with no gene match: 3.

The chain carries TRBV19 and TRBJ2-2, with a weak D call TRBD1 (6 bases). The germline gives CDR1 LNHDA, CDR2 SQIVND (reference sequence). The CDR3 contains 16 residues. Trimming pared 8 bases from V and 2 bases from J, leaving 18 bases between. The CDR3 region is CASAVRGQTNTGELFF. CDR3 DNA sequence: TGTGCCAGTGCCGTCAGAGGACAGACCAACACCGGGGAGCTGTTTTTT.

The rearrangement joins TRBV27 to TRBJ2-1; 8 bases are shared with TRBD2. In germline, CDR1 is MNHEY, CDR2 SMNVEV (reference sequence). Unmatched junction bases numbered 5, after V lost 6 bases and J lost 4 bases. CDR3 length: 14 amino acids. The DNA for the CDR3 is TGTGCCAGCAGCCGGGGGGGCCGTTACAATGAGCAGTTCTTC. Translation gives CASSRGGRYNEQFF.

This chain joins TRBV27 and TRBJ2-2, with 9 bases fitting TRBD1. CDR3 length equals 14 residues. The V gene end was trimmed by 5 bases and the J gene end by 7 bases; junction bases not matched to a gene: 5. The germline CDR1 and CDR2 sequences are MNHEY and SMNVEV (reference sequence). CDR3 region: CASSARQGVGELFF. CDR3 sequence (DNA): TGTGCCAGCAGTGCCAGACAGGGGGTCGGGGAGCTGTTTTTT.

V and J are TRBV6-1 and TRBJ1-4, with unresolved D. Trimming took off 8 bases at V and 2 bases at J, with 9 bases between the two ends. The CDR3 sequence is 13 residues long. CDR1 and CDR2 (germline): MNHNS, SASEGT. CDR3 nucleotide sequence: TGTGCCAGCGGTAGGAGTACTAATGAAAAACTGTTTTTT. Translated, it gives CASGRSTNEKLFF.

The chain recombines TRBV6-6 with TRBJ2-7; tentatively, D is TRBD1 (5 bases). V lost 2 bases to trimming and J lost 5 bases, with 19 bases between them. This CDR3 has 16 residues. Germline CDR1 MNHNY, CDR2 SVGAGI (reference sequence). The CDR3 here is CASSYPPAQGINEQYF. The DNA of the CDR3 is TGTGCCAGCAGTTACCCTCCGGCCCAGGGAATCAACGAGCAGTACTTC.

The rearrangement uses TRBV6-5 and TRBJ2-2; maybe TRBD1 (5 bases). CDR3 size: 15 residues. Germline V gene lookup returns CDR1 MNHEY and CDR2 SVGAGI. V was cut by 2 bases and J by 7 bases, with 14 bases left in between. CDR3 nucleotides: TGTGCCAGCAGTTACACCCAGACAGCTGGCGGGGAGCTGTTTTTT. Translation: CASSYTQTAGGELFF.

This clone was observed a single time. The gene calls are TRBV11-1 and TRBJ2-7, with TRBD1 matching over 8 bases. Germline values: CDR1 SGHAT, CDR2 FQDESV (reference sequence). The junction had 16 bases not matched to a gene; V was cut back by 11 bases and J by 7 bases. The CDR3 length is 14 residues. The CDR3 bases are TGTGCCTCCGAAGACAGGGGTTCGAACCGGGAGCAGTACTTC. It is translated as CASEDRGSNREQYF.

The J gene is TRBJ1-5, the V gene TRBV7-2, with 7 positions matching TRBD1. After removal of 4 bases from V and 5 bases from J, the junction contained 14 bases not matched to a gene. Per germline, CDR1 SGHTA and CDR2 FQGNSA. The CDR3 consists of 17 residues. DNA of the CDR3: TGTGCCAGCAGCTCCCCTAGCTCGGGACAGCTCCATCAGCCCCAGCATTTT. It codes for CASSSPSSGQLHQPQHF.

J is TRBJ2-5 and V is TRBV30, with 8 bases matching TRBD2. The CDR3 spans 15 residues. Germline loops: CDR1 GTSNPN, CDR2 SVGIG (reference sequence). V was clipped by 1 base and J by 3 bases; unmatched bases: 7. The chain's CDR3 is CAWSAFGLAKETQYF. The CDR3 nucleotides read TGTGCCTGGAGTGCGTTTGGACTAGCCAAAGAGACCCAGTACTTC. Combining the CDR3 with reference TRBV30 and TRBJ2-5 gives the whole variable domain SQTIHQWPATLVQPVGSPLSLECTVEGTSNPNLYWYRQAAGRGLQLLFYSVGIGQISSEVPQNLSASRPQDRQFILSSKKLLLSDSGFYLCAWSAFGLAKETQYFGPGTRLLVL.

The chain couples TRBV7-8 to TRBJ2-2; no clear D. Trimming took off 1 base at V and 2 bases at J, with 5 bases between the two ends. Germline lookup yields CDR1 SGHVS and CDR2 FQNEAQ. This CDR3 is built from 14 residues. The CDR3 DNA reads TGTGCCAGCAGCTTAGGACTTAACACCGGGGAGCTGTTTTTT. It codes for CASSLGLNTGELFF. The full variable domain, its missing parts supplied by reference TRBV7-8 and TRBJ2-2, is GAGVSQSPRYKVAKRGQDVALRCDPISGHVSLFWYQQALGQGPEFLTYFQNEAQLDKSGLPSDRFFAERPEGSVSTLKIQRTQQEDSAVYLCASSLGLNTGELFFGEGSRLTVL.

The V gene is TRBV4-1, the J gene TRBJ2-7, with 9 nucleotides matching TRBD2. Germline V gene sequence: CDR1 MGHRA, CDR2 YSYEKL. The length of the CDR3 is 16 residues. The trim removed 0 bases at V and 3 bases at J, leaving 6 bases unmatched. The CDR3 region has the DNA TGCGCCAGCAGCCAAGACCCGACTAGCGGTAACTACGAGCAGTACTTC. It is translated as CASSQDPTSGNYEQYF.

The chain carries TRBV9 and TRBJ1-2; 10 bases line up with TRBD1. The ends lost 3 bases at V and 4 bases at J; junction bases unmatched: 9. CDR1 SGDLS and CDR2 YYNGEE come from the germline V gene. The CDR3 has 16 residues. The CDR3 region has the DNA TGTGCCAGCAGCGCCACCGGGACAGGGGTCGCCTATGGCTACACCTTC. It yields the protein CASSATGTGVAYGYTF.

This chain joins TRBV11-2 and TRBJ1-3, with a tentative D call TRBD1 (5 bases). Trimming took off 5 bases at V and 4 bases at J, with 9 bases between the two ends. The CDR3 consists of 13 residues. Germline-derived CDR1 and CDR2 are SGHAT and FQNNGV. CDR3 in amino acids: CASSTGLGNTIYF. The CDR3 nucleotides are TGTGCCAGCAGCACGGGACTGGGAAACACCATATATTTT.

The J gene is TRBJ2-2, the V gene TRBV4-2, with D possibly being TRBD2 (5 bases). In germline, CDR1 is LGHNA, CDR2 YNFKEQ. The CDR3 totals 17 residues. Trimming removed 3 bases at V and 5 bases at J, with 19 bases between. The CDR3 DNA is TGTGCCAGCAGCCAGACTTCCAACGAGGGCAATACCGGGGAGCTGTTTTTT. Its protein is CASSQTSNEGNTGELFF.

The rearrangement joins TRBV6-6 to TRBJ1-5; D is possibly TRBD1 (5 bases). Trimming cost V 5 bases and J 4 bases, with 15 bases left between them. The CDR3 contains 15 residues. Looked up from germline, CDR1 is MNHNY and CDR2 is SVGAGI (reference sequence). The CDR3 sequence is CASSDGTARNQPQHF. The CDR3 nucleotides are TGTGCCAGCAGTGACGGGACTGCGCGTAATCAGCCCCAGCATTTT.

The CDR3 coding sequence is TGTGCCAGCAGCGCCTCGGGACAAGAGACCCAGTACTTC. It specifies CASSASGQETQYF. The chain links TRBV9 to TRBJ2-5, with a weak D call TRBD2 (5 bases). Germline-derived CDR1 and CDR2 are SGDLS and YYNGEE. Trimming took off 3 bases at V and 2 bases at J, with 8 bases between the two ends. There are 13 residues in the CDR3.

The rearrangement uses TRBV5-1 and TRBJ2-3; 16 nucleotides align to TRBD2. Unmatched junction bases numbered 6, after V lost 4 bases and J lost 4 bases. Germline V gene data show CDR1 as SGHRS and CDR2 as YFSETQ. The CDR3 length is 17 residues. CDR3 amino acids: CASSAGLAGGPADTQYF. CDR3 nucleotides: TGCGCCAGCAGCGCGGGACTAGCGGGGGGGCCGGCAGATACGCAGTATTTT.

The chain joins TRBV7-8 to TRBJ2-7; TRBD1 is a possible D gene (6 bases). The V gene's germline CDR1 is SGHVS and CDR2 FQNEAQ. This CDR3 has 14 residues. Trimming removed 2 bases from V and 5 bases from J, with 13 bases in between. CDR3 bases: TGTGCCAGCAGCTTAAGGGGGAGCTTTAACGAGCAGTACTTC. Amino acids: CASSLRGSFNEQYF.

This rearrangement joins TRBV6-1 to TRBJ1-5; the D gene is possibly TRBD1 (5 bases). This CDR3 contains 13 residues. Germline V gene lookup returns CDR1 MNHNS and CDR2 SASEGT. The V end was cut by 8 bases, the J end by 2 bases, with 10 bases between. The CDR3: CASEGGGNQPQHF. The CDR3 DNA follows: TGTGCCAGCGAAGGAGGGGGCAATCAGCCCCAGCATTTT.

V is TRBV4-2 and J is TRBJ2-1, with TRBD1 matching 9 bases. From germline, CDR1 is LGHNA and CDR2 YNFKEQ. The CDR3 loop spans 16 amino acids. After removal of 0 bases from V and 3 bases from J, the junction contained 3 bases not matched to a gene. CDR3 region: CASSQEQGAGYNEQFF. CDR3 in DNA: TGTGCCAGCAGCCAAGAACAGGGGGCAGGCTACAATGAGCAGTTCTTC.

This sequence joins TRBV6-5 and TRBJ2-1; 8 nucleotides agree with TRBD1. V was clipped by 5 bases and J by 9 bases; unmatched bases: 9. The germline V gene has CDR1 MNHEY and CDR2 SVGAGI. This CDR3 is 14 amino acids long. In DNA, the CDR3 is TGTGCCAGCAGTGAATACAGGGGGGTTAGTGAGCAGTTCTTC. Residues: CASSEYRGVSEQFF.